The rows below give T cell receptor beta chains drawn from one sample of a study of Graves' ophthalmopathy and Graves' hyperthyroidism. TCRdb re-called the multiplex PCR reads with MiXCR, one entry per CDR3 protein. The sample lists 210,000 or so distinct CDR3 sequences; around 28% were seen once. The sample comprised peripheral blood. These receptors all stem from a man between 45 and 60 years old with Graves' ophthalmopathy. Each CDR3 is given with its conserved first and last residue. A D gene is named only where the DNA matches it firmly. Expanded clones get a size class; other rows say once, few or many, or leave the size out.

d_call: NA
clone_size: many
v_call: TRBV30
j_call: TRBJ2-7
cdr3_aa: CAWSGGRYEQYF
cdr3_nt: TGTGCCTGGAGCGGGGGCCGCTACGAGCAGTACTTC

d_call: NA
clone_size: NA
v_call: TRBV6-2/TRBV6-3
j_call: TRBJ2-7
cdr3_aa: CASSYGRLSYEQYF
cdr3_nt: TGTGCCAGCAGTTACGGCAGACTCTCCTACGAGCAGTACTTC

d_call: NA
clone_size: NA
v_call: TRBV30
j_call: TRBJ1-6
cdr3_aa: CAWSAGQDNSPLHF
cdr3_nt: TGTGCCTGGAGCGCCGGGCAGGACAATTCACCCCTCCACTTT

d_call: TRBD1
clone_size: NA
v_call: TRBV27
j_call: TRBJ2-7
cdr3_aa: CASSPIGQGPYEQYF
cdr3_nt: TGTGCCAGCAGTCCGATAGGACAGGGACCCTACGAGCAGTACTTC

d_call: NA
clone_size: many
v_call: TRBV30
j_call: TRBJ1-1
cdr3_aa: CAWSRENTEAFF
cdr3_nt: TGTGCCTGGAGTCGGGAGAACACTGAAGCTTTCTTT

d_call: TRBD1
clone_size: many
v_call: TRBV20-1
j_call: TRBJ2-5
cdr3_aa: CSARLPGGETQYF
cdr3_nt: TGCAGTGCGCGTCTCCCAGGGGGAGAGACCCAGTACTTC

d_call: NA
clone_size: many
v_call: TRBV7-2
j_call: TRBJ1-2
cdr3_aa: CASSLSPANYGYTF
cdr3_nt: TGTGCCAGCAGCTTATCTCCAGCTAACTATGGCTACACCTTC

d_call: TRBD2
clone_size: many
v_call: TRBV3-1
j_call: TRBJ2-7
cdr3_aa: CASSQVRDYLYEQYF
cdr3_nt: TGTGCCAGCAGCCAAGTCCGGGACTACTTGTACGAGCAGTACTTC

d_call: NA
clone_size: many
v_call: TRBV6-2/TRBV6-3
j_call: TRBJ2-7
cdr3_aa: CASSYGRSSYEQYF
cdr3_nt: TGTGCCAGCAGTTATGGGAGAAGCTCCTACGAGCAGTACTTC

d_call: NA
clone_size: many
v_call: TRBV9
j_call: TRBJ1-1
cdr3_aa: CASSVAGGNTEAFF
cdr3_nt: TGTGCCAGCAGCGTAGCAGGAGGGAACACTGAAGCTTTCTTT

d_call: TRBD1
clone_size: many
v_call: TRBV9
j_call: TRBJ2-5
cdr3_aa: CASSVDPPRGLGTQYF
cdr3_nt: TGTGCCAGCAGCGTAGATCCCCCCAGGGGGCTTGGGACCCAGTACTTC